Listed here are 20 T cell receptor beta chains from one sample, sequenced in a study of CD4 and CD8 cells across lung adenocarcinoma regions. TCRdb processed the PCR reads anew with MiXCR; each CDR3 protein has one entry. The sample lists 11,000 or so distinct CDR3 sequences, 53% seen once, with about a third in the top ten. Sequencing used CD8+ T cells from the center of a lung tumor. The receptor set was obtained from a female donor with lung adenocarcinoma. The CD4 and CD8 labels of this study may be unreliable.

This chain joins TRBV25-1 and TRBJ2-1, with TRBD1 matching 9 bases. This CDR3 spans 16 amino acids. V shed 8 bases and J 3 bases; nucleotides not matched to a gene: 11. Looked up from germline, CDR1 is MGHDK and CDR2 is SYGVNS. As DNA, the CDR3 is TGTGCCAGCGGCGCCGGACAGGGGTCAATCTACAATGAGCAGTTCTTC. It translates to CASGAGQGSIYNEQFF.

Relative to its sample, this clonotype is medium-sized (0.01 to 0.1%). The chain uses TRBV6-5 and TRBJ1-1; possibly TRBD1 for D (5 bases). The V end lost 0 bases, the J end lost 1 base, and 9 bases lay between the germline ends. Per germline, CDR1 MNHEY and CDR2 SVGAGI. The CDR3 length is 15 residues. The DNA of the CDR3 is TGTGCCAGCAGTTACTCCCTCGGGGGGAACACTGAAGCTTTCTTT. As protein: CASSYSLGGNTEAFF.

By share of the sample, this clonotype is medium-sized. This sequence joins TRBV6-5 and TRBJ2-1; TRBD2 matches at 9 bases. The J call may not be correct, given that the DNA end is closer to TRBJ2-5. Germline loops: CDR1 MNHEY, CDR2 SVGAGI. CDR3 length: 13 amino acids. CDR3 in DNA: TGTGCCAGCAGTTTAGCGGGGGACGAGACCCAGTACTTC. Its protein is CASSLAGDETQYF.

CDR3 sequence reads: CASSPGQSLNEQFF. The CDR3 coding sequence is TGTGCCAGCAGCCCGGGACAGAGCCTAAATGAGCAGTTCTTC. The chain carries TRBV6-1 and TRBJ2-1; 7 nucleotides match TRBD1. J was trimmed by 7 bases and V by 6 bases; bases with no gene match: 9. The CDR3 covers 14 residues. The germline V gene encodes CDR1 MNHNS and CDR2 SASEGT.

J is TRBJ2-5 and V is TRBV6-1; TRBD1 matches at 8 bases. Unmatched junction bases numbered 10, after V lost 5 bases and J lost 5 bases. The CDR3 sequence is 15 residues long. Germline CDR1 and CDR2: MNHNS and SASEGT. DNA of the CDR3: TGTGCCAGCAGTCTTCAGGGGGCGTACACTGAGACCCAGTACTTC. Amino acid sequence: CASSLQGAYTETQYF.

In this sample, this clonotype turned up many times. V usage is TRBV24-1 and J usage is TRBJ2-3; D not resolved. V lost 5 bases and J lost 7, with 9 bases in between. From germline, CDR1 is KGHDR and CDR2 SFDVKD. This CDR3 comprises 12 residues. The CDR3 nucleotides are TGTGCCACCAGTGGTACACCCCATACGCAGTATTTT. It specifies CATSGTPHTQYF.

In its sample, this clonotype is medium-sized. The chain joins TRBV6-5 to TRBJ1-1, with TRBD1 matching over 10 bases. The CDR3 is 15 amino acids. V lost 6 bases and J lost 3; bases outside the gene matches: 7. Germline assignment: CDR1 MNHEY and CDR2 SVGAGI. The DNA of the CDR3 is TGTGCCAGCAGCTCCACCGGGACAGGGGACACTGAAGCTTTCTTT. Amino acid sequence: CASSSTGTGDTEAFF.

The CDR3 bases are TGTGCCAGCTCGCGGGGACGGGTAGGCACCGGGGAGCTGTTTTTT. Amino acids: CASSRGRVGTGELFF. The rearrangement joins TRBV6-1 to TRBJ2-2, with D maybe TRBD2 (6 bases). The CDR3 totals 15 residues. Trimming took 8 bases from V and 4 from J, leaving 17 bases between them. Germline V gene data show CDR1 as MNHNS and CDR2 as SASEGT.

By share of the sample, this clonotype is medium-sized (0.01 to 0.1%). This chain links TRBV6-1 with TRBJ1-1; D is perhaps TRBD1 (6 bases). Germline assignment: CDR1 MNHNS and CDR2 SASEGT. The CDR3 covers 13 residues. Trimming cost V 6 bases and J 1 base, with 9 bases left between them. CDR3 in amino acids: CASRGTTNTEAFF. As DNA, the CDR3 is TGTGCCAGCAGAGGGACAACGAACACTGAAGCTTTCTTT.

This clonotype is classed as large. The V and J genes are TRBV6-1 and TRBJ2-1; no clear D. The DNA end is a closer match to TRBJ2-7, so the J assignment may be wrong. The CDR3 is 14 amino acids. Germline V lookup: CDR1 MNHNS, CDR2 SASEGT. The CDR3 nucleotides read TGTGCCAGCAGTGAATCTGCCAGGTCGGGCGAGCAGTACTTC. Translating it yields CASSESARSGEQYF.

Turning to this clonotype: A much larger clonotype is one base distant, so this may be a read error. The CDR3, as DNA: TGTGCCAACAGTGAAGCCTATACTCCAAACTATGGCTACACCTTC. Amino acids: CANSEAYTPNYGYTF. V and J are TRBV6-1 and TRBJ1-2; D is unclear. The germline V gene has CDR1 MNHNS and CDR2 SASEGT. The CDR3 totals 15 residues.

This clonotype counts as medium-sized. The V call is TRBV6-1, the J call TRBJ1-2, with D perhaps matching TRBD1 (6 bases). Germline V gene sequence: CDR1 MNHNS, CDR2 SASEGT. The CDR3 length is 13 residues. V dropped 2 bases and J dropped 8 bases, with 12 bases sitting between them. The CDR3 sequence: CASSELGQRGYTF. CDR3 nucleotides: TGTGCCAGCAGTGAACTTGGACAGAGGGGCTACACCTTC.

The genes are TRBV27 and TRBJ2-1; 9 bases agree with TRBD1. Germline V CDR1 and CDR2: MNHEY, SMNVEV (reference sequence). The J segment lost 8 bases and the V segment lost 8 bases, leaving 16 bases of the junction unmatched. CDR3 size: 16 residues. CDR3 region: CASSRTGVFFSDEQFF. In nucleotides, the CDR3 is TGTGCCAGCTCCCGGACAGGGGTCTTTTTTTCGGATGAGCAGTTCTTC.

The chain has TRBV12-5 and TRBJ2-1; 10 nucleotides line up with TRBD1. Judging by the DNA end, TRBJ2-5 fits better; the J call may be wrong. In germline, CDR1 is LGHNT, CDR2 FRNRAP. This CDR3 region has 17 residues. The CDR3 protein is CASGSPRTGGFQETQYF. The CDR3 DNA follows: TGTGCTAGTGGAAGCCCCCGGACAGGGGGTTTTCAAGAGACCCAGTACTTC.

V usage is TRBV6-1 and J usage is TRBJ2-2, with 9 bases fitting TRBD1. V shed 6 bases, J shed 5 bases, and the junction held 10 bases outside the gene matches. The CDR3 length is 16 residues. The V gene's germline CDR1 is MNHNS and CDR2 SASEGT. The CDR3 DNA is TGTGCCAGCAGGGGCACCGGGACAGGGAGGACCGGGGAGCTGTTTTTT. Translation gives CASRGTGTGRTGELFF.

CDR3 loop: CASRRAAESYEQYV. Here the CDR3 DNA reads TGTGCCAGCAGAAGGGCGGCTGAGTCCTACGAGCAGTACGTC. The chain combines TRBV6-1 with TRBJ2-4; D is uncertain. The end of the DNA is better explained by TRBJ2-7, so the J call may be wrong. The CDR3 extends over 14 amino acids. CDR1 and CDR2 from the germline V gene are MNHNS and SASEGT.

The chain carries TRBV6-1 and TRBJ1-1, with D maybe TRBD1 (5 bases). Germline V gives CDR1 MNHNS, CDR2 SASEGT. With 3 bases removed from V and 6 bases from J, the gap between germline ends came to 11 bases. This CDR3 has 13 amino acids. The CDR3 nucleotides read TGTGCCAGCAGTGATGTACGGGGGTCTGAAGCTTTCTTT. Translating gives CASSDVRGSEAFF.

This clonotype came up many times. The chain combines TRBV6-4 with TRBJ2-5; a possible D gene is TRBD1 (6 bases). The CDR3 runs to 16 residues. CDR1 MRHNA and CDR2 SNTAGT come from the germline V gene. V lost 2 bases and J 0 bases, leaving 13 bases between the germline ends. The CDR3 spells CASSDPDGQNQETQYF. The DNA of the CDR3 is TGTGCCAGCAGTGACCCGGACGGACAGAACCAAGAGACCCAGTACTTC.

With regard to this clonotype: Relative to the germline gene, one junction end is altered; a read error may explain this. The chain carries TRBV6-1 and TRBJ2-3; the match to TRBD1 covers 7 bases. Germline V gene sequence: CDR1 MNHNS, CDR2 SASEGT. This CDR3 region has 14 residues. The CDR3 nucleotides are TGTGCCAGCCGAGGGGGCCGGGGCACAGATACGCAGTATTTC. It yields the protein CASRGGRGTDTQYF.

This clonotype was seen ten or more times. The V and J genes are TRBV6-1 and TRBJ2-4, with 10 bases fitting TRBD2. The CDR3 runs to 15 residues. The ends lost 2 bases at V and 6 bases at J; junction bases unmatched: 4. In germline, CDR1 is MNHNS, CDR2 SASEGT. This CDR3 reads CASSEMASGRNIQYF. The CDR3 DNA follows: TGTGCCAGCAGTGAAATGGCTAGCGGGAGAAACATTCAGTACTTC.